One sample yielded the 14 T cell receptor beta chains listed below, sequenced in a study of control samples from healthy donors and cancer patients. Libraries were prepared by immunoSEQ multiplex PCR; TCRdb keeps only in-frame clonotypes and omits some of them. The repertoire consists of approximately 70,000 clones, with around nine tenths occurring once and the leading ten covering 5% to 7%. The source material was PBMCs. Receptors were obtained from a man between 60 and 75 years old with colorectal cancer.

V usage is TRBV19 and J usage is TRBJ1-2, with 7 positions matching TRBD1. From germline, CDR1 is LNHDA and CDR2 SQIVND (reference sequence). Trimming removed 5 bases from V and 0 bases from J; junction bases left unmatched: 21. The CDR3 consists of 20 residues. The CDR3 spells CASSPRGGTAQRLTNYGYTF. CDR3 nucleotide sequence: TGTGCCAGTAGTCCTAGAGGGGGGACAGCCCAAAGACTTACTAACTATGGCTACACCTTC.

The chain joins TRBV4-1 to TRBJ1-2; perhaps TRBD1 as D (6 bases). Germline V lookup: CDR1 MGHRA, CDR2 YSYEKL. The CDR3 is 15 residues long. Deletions cut 2 bases from V and 5 bases from J, with 15 bases between. The CDR3 region has the DNA TGCGCCAGCAGCCAACCCGGGACACCGGTATATGGCTACACCTTC. Translating it yields CASSQPGTPVYGYTF.

This clone was recorded a few times. The same CDR3 arises from other DNA sequences in this sample as well. The DNA of the CDR3 is TGTGCCAGTACCACAGGCAATGAGCAGTTCTTC. Its protein product is CASTTGNEQFF. V and J are TRBV19 and TRBJ2-1; maybe TRBD1 (5 bases). The CDR3 extends over 11 amino acids. V shed 7 bases and J shed 6 bases, with 7 bases lying between them. Per the germline V gene, CDR1 is LNHDA and CDR2 is SQIVND (reference sequence).

The gene calls are TRBV4-3 and TRBJ2-3; perhaps TRBD1 as D (7 bases). Germline assignment: CDR1 LGHNA and CDR2 YSLEER. V lost 3 bases and J 2 bases, leaving 18 bases between the germline ends. The CDR3 spans 17 residues. CDR3 protein: CASSQDPQGGYTDTQYF. DNA of the CDR3: TGCGCCAGCAGCCAGGACCCCCAGGGGGGCTACACAGATACGCAGTATTTT.

The rearrangement links TRBV7-2 to TRBJ2-5; 7 bases are a match to TRBD2. Trimming cost V 7 bases and J 5 bases; bases outside gene matches: 10. Germline lookup yields CDR1 SGHTA and CDR2 FQGNSA. The CDR3 extends over 14 amino acids. The DNA of the CDR3 is TGTGCCAGCATCCCGTCCCGGGGGGTGGAGACCCAGTACTTC. As protein: CASIPSRGVETQYF.

This CDR3 is CASSERAGGNQPQHF. CDR3 in DNA: TGTGCCAGCAGCGAAAGGGCAGGGGGCAATCAGCCCCAGCATTTT. The rearrangement joins TRBV9 to TRBJ1-5; possibly TRBD1 for D (6 bases). Germline V gene data show CDR1 as SGDLS and CDR2 as YYNGEE. V was pared by 3 bases and J by 2 bases, with 12 bases between. CDR3 size: 15 residues.

This chain connects TRBV6-5 to TRBJ2-2; D not resolved. This CDR3 has 15 residues. V gave up 0 bases and J gave up 5 bases, with 10 bases separating them. Germline V gives CDR1 MNHEY, CDR2 SVGAGI. Here the CDR3 reads CASSYSVRKTGELFF. The CDR3 bases are TGTGCCAGCAGTTACTCGGTCAGGAAGACCGGGGAGCTGTTTTTT.

J is TRBJ2-4 and V is TRBV19, with 8 positions matching TRBD2. V lost 6 bases to trimming and J lost 1 base; unmatched junction nucleotides: 8. The CDR3 consists of 16 residues. The V gene's germline CDR1 is LNHDA and CDR2 SQIVND (reference sequence). The CDR3 is CASSSPGGPAKNIQYF. The CDR3 DNA is TGTGCCAGTAGCAGTCCGGGGGGGCCGGCCAAAAACATTCAGTACTTC.

The chain couples TRBV7-6 to TRBJ2-7; TRBD1 aligns across 8 bases. Germline V gene lookup returns CDR1 SGHVS and CDR2 FNYEAQ. The CDR3 totals 13 residues. V dropped 5 bases and J dropped 5; count of bases not matched to a gene: 5. The CDR3 reads CASSQGQVDEQYF. For the CDR3, the DNA is TGTGCCAGCAGCCAGGGACAGGTGGACGAGCAGTACTTC. The complete variable domain, with remaining parts taken from reference TRBV7-6 and TRBJ2-7, reads GAGVSQSPRYKVTKRGQDVALRCDPISGHVSLYWYRQALGQGPEFLTYFNYEAQQDKSGLPNDRFSAERPEGSISTLTIQRTEQRDSAMYRCASSQGQVDEQYFGPGTRLTVT.

The chain employs TRBV5-1 and TRBJ1-2; D gene unclear. The length of the CDR3 is 13 residues. V dropped 2 bases and J dropped 2 bases, with 7 bases sitting between them. Germline-derived CDR1 and CDR2 are SGHRS and YFSETQ. The CDR3 coding sequence is TGCGCCAGCAGCTTCTGGGCCAACTATGGCTACACCTTC. Residues: CASSFWANYGYTF.

V usage is TRBV7-6 and J usage is TRBJ1-1, with 9 bases matching TRBD1. The V gene end was trimmed by 5 bases and the J gene end by 5 bases; junction bases not matched to a gene: 18. This CDR3 comprises 18 residues. CDR1 is SGHVS, CDR2 FNYEAQ, per germline. The DNA for the CDR3 is TGTGCCAGCAGCCTAGGTGTGGGACAGGGTGCCCCCGGGACTGAAGCTTTCTTT. This codes for CASSLGVGQGAPGTEAFF.

This chain uses TRBV23-1 with TRBJ1-4; D gene unclear. TRBV23-1 is annotated as an ORF whose role is uncertain. V lost 0 bases, J lost 10 bases, and 30 bases lay in between. This CDR3 is 20 amino acids long. In DNA form, the CDR3 reads TGCGCCAGCAGTCAATCTAAATTTGATAGTCTGAAGTTGGAAGTTGGAAAACTGTTTTTT. Translated: CASSQSKFDSLKLEVGKLFF.

The chain employs TRBV19 and TRBJ2-3; 8 nucleotides align to TRBD2. The ends lost 6 bases at V and 2 bases at J; junction bases unmatched: 4. Germline CDR1 reads LNHDA; CDR2 reads SQIVND (reference sequence). CDR3 length: 14 residues. This CDR3 is CASSPAGVTDTQYF. For the CDR3, the DNA is TGTGCCAGTAGCCCAGCGGGGGTCACAGATACGCAGTATTTT.

This chain links TRBV27 with TRBJ2-4, with 9 bases identical to TRBD2. J gave up 0 bases and V 5 bases, and 2 bases lay outside the gene matches. Germline V gene data show CDR1 as MNHEY and CDR2 as SMNVEV (reference sequence). The CDR3 loop spans 15 amino acids. The CDR3 spells CASSAGGLAKNIQYF. DNA of the CDR3: TGTGCCAGCAGTGCGGGGGGGCTAGCCAAAAACATTCAGTACTTC.